Each of the 21 T cell receptor beta chains below was sequenced from the same sample in a study of T cells after posttransplantation cyclophosphamide. Measured with immunoSEQ multiplex PCR; TCRdb has only the in-frame clones, and not every one. The sample shows about 38,000 clones, none of them appearing just once. The sequencing sample was made of PBMCs. These receptors were taken from a man aged 50 or older in good health, CMV-negative, and a related stem cell transplant donor.

This clone was found many times. J is TRBJ2-5 and V is TRBV7-9; D is perhaps TRBD2 (5 bases). V lost 5 bases to trimming and J lost 7 bases, with 17 bases between them. In germline, CDR1 is SEHNR, CDR2 FQNEAQ (reference sequence). The CDR3 spans 14 residues. CDR3 sequence: CASSAGPLPGTQYF. The CDR3 DNA is TGTGCCAGCAGCGCGGGCCCACTCCCTGGGACCCAGTACTTC.

At least ten counts were recorded for this clone. The chain carries TRBV6-5 and TRBJ1-2; D unclear. V lost 0 bases and J lost 4, with 9 bases in between. The CDR3 spans 14 residues. Per germline, CDR1 MNHEY and CDR2 SVGAGI. CDR3 nucleotide sequence: TGTGCCAGCAGTTACTCCGGCGGGCTCTATGGCTACACCTTC. Translated: CASSYSGGLYGYTF.

The J gene is TRBJ1-3, the V gene TRBV11-2; TRBD1 agrees at 9 bases. The CDR3 is 16 amino acids. The V segment lost 5 bases and the J segment 4 bases; nucleotides outside the gene matches: 9. The germline gives CDR1 SGHAT, CDR2 FQNNGV. The CDR3 DNA follows: TGTGCCAGCAGCCAACGTGACAGGGGGGAAGGAAACACCATATATTTT. Translating gives CASSQRDRGEGNTIYF.

This clone was seen only a few times. The chain recombines TRBV7-2 with TRBJ2-5; possibly TRBD2 for D (6 bases). The J call may be wrong; the DNA end is better matched by TRBJ2-7. The V gene's germline CDR1 is SGHTA and CDR2 FQGNSA. The CDR3 has 14 residues. For the CDR3, the DNA is TGTGCCAGCAGCTTGGAGCGGGCGATCTACGAGCAGTACTTC. Translating it yields CASSLERAIYEQYF.

Ten or more counts support this clone. The chain carries TRBV18 and TRBJ1-4; perhaps TRBD1 as D (6 bases). Germline lookup yields CDR1 KGHSH and CDR2 LQKENI. V lost 6 bases to trimming and J lost 0 bases, with 11 bases between them. This CDR3 spans 15 amino acids. This CDR3 is CASSAGTTTNEKLFF. The CDR3 coding sequence is TGTGCCAGCTCGGCCGGGACAACAACTAATGAAAAACTGTTTTTT.

This clone was seen many times. CDR3 residues: CASSPQGEKLFF. CDR3 nucleotides: TGTGCCAGCAGTCCTCAGGGAGAAAAACTGTTTTTT. V gene TRBV7-2 combines with J gene TRBJ1-4; possible D gene TRBD1, 5 bases. Between the trimmed V and J ends, which lost 6 bases and 8 bases, there was a span of 10 bases. Per germline, CDR1 SGHTA and CDR2 FQGNSA. The CDR3 has 12 residues.

Turning to this clone: At one boundary the junction diverges from the germline segment, which might be a read error. The chain links TRBV7-2 to TRBJ2-5, with D maybe TRBD2 (5 bases). The V gene's germline CDR1 is SGHTA and CDR2 FQGNSA. The CDR3 contains 13 residues. Here the CDR3 DNA reads TGTGCCTGCAGTGGGGAGATCCAAGAGACCCAGTACTTC. Protein sequence: CACSGEIQETQYF.

The chain is built from TRBV7-8 and TRBJ2-5; 9 bases agree with TRBD2. The V segment lost 5 bases and the J segment 1 base; nucleotides outside the gene matches: 8. The length of the CDR3 is 16 residues. Germline CDR1 SGHVS, CDR2 FQNEAQ. CDR3 protein: CASSPLAGAPQETQYF. The CDR3 DNA reads as TGTGCCAGCAGCCCTTTAGCGGGGGCGCCCCAAGAGACCCAGTACTTC.

This clone was seen repeatedly, ten times or more. The chain joins TRBV19 to TRBJ2-5; 8 bases align to TRBD1. From germline, CDR1 is LNHDA and CDR2 SQIVND (reference sequence). This CDR3 is 13 amino acids long. Trimming removed 4 bases from V and 3 bases from J; junction bases left unmatched: 1. The CDR3 sequence: CASSTGQEETQYF. The CDR3 region has the DNA TGTGCCAGTAGTACGGGACAGGAAGAGACCCAGTACTTC.

This clone appeared many times. The rearrangement joins TRBV6-6 to TRBJ1-1, with 7 bases aligning to TRBD1. CDR1 is MNHNY, CDR2 SVGAGI, per germline (reference sequence). The ends lost 6 bases at V and 8 bases at J; junction bases unmatched: 9. The CDR3 is 13 amino acids. CDR3: CASRDQGVGEAFF. The DNA of the CDR3 is TGTGCCAGCAGAGACCAGGGGGTTGGAGAAGCTTTCTTT.

This clone was counted many times. This rearrangement joins TRBV29-1 to TRBJ2-1; 8 bases line up with TRBD2. Germline assignment: CDR1 SQVTM and CDR2 ANQGSEA. The V and J ends lost 3 bases and 4 bases, in that order; junction bases with no gene match: 11. The CDR3 totals 16 residues. CDR3 loop: CSVEPWASGHYNEQFF. As DNA, the CDR3 is TGCAGCGTTGAGCCCTGGGCTAGCGGGCATTACAATGAGCAGTTCTTC.

In its sample, this clone was seen a few times. The chain links TRBV6-5 to TRBJ2-5; a weak D match, TRBD1 (6 bases). The better agreement between TRBJ2-7 and the DNA end casts doubt on the J call. The CDR3 contains 14 residues. The germline CDR1 and CDR2 sequences are MNHEY and SVGAGI. This chain's CDR3 is CASSSRDTSYEQYF. As DNA, the CDR3 is TGTGCCAGCAGTTCCCGGGACACCTCCTACGAGCAGTACTTC.

The sample holds many counts of this clone. V gene TRBV11-2 combines with J gene TRBJ1-1; tentative D call: TRBD1 (6 bases). V gave up 3 bases and J gave up 0 bases, with 8 bases separating them. Germline CDR1 reads SGHAT; CDR2 reads FQNNGV. The CDR3 has 14 amino acids. CDR3 sequence: CASSLQGLNTEAFF. CDR3 DNA: TGTGCCAGCAGCTTGCAGGGGCTGAACACTGAAGCTTTCTTT.

This clone was observed a handful of times. The CDR3 nucleotides read TGCAGCGTGGAGACAGGGGACGAGCAGTACTTC. It translates to CSVETGDEQYF. This chain connects TRBV29-1 to TRBJ2-5; 8 bases fit TRBD1. The better agreement between TRBJ2-7 and the DNA end casts doubt on the J call. Germline V gives CDR1 SQVTM, CDR2 ANQGSEA. The length of the CDR3 is 11 residues.

This clone was seen at least ten times. This chain joins TRBV7-3 and TRBJ2-3; D perhaps matches TRBD2 (6 bases). V lost 5 bases and J 3 bases, leaving 18 bases between the germline ends. Germline loops: CDR1 SGHTA, CDR2 FQGTGA. The CDR3 has 16 amino acids. CDR3 DNA: TGTGCCAGCAGCGTGGCCGGGGGTGGGGGAACAGATACGCAGTATTTT. Translated, it gives CASSVAGGGGTDTQYF.

This clone has a count of ten or more. The chain employs TRBV25-1 and TRBJ1-1, with 10 bases identical to TRBD1. The CDR3 contains 17 residues. The V gene's germline CDR1 is MGHDK and CDR2 SYGVNS. The trim removed 3 bases at V and 5 bases at J, leaving 12 bases unmatched. Here the CDR3 reads CASSDGRTGGFGTEAFF. CDR3 DNA sequence: TGTGCCAGCAGTGATGGGCGGACAGGGGGATTCGGAACTGAAGCTTTCTTT.

This clone was observed at least ten times. This chain joins TRBV27 and TRBJ1-5, with TRBD1 matching 8 bases. Unmatched junction bases numbered 8, after V lost 2 bases and J lost 2 bases. The CDR3 has 17 residues. CDR1 MNHEY and CDR2 SMNVEV come from the germline V gene (reference sequence). CDR3: CASSLRAGGDGNQPQHF. CDR3 coding DNA: TGTGCCAGCAGTTTACGGGCAGGGGGCGACGGCAATCAGCCCCAGCATTTT.

This clone was recorded at least ten times. The V call is TRBV19, the J call TRBJ1-2; 9 bases line up with TRBD1. CDR3 size: 14 residues. Germline loops: CDR1 LNHDA, CDR2 SQIVND (reference sequence). Trimming removed 4 bases from V and 4 bases from J; junction bases left unmatched: 4. The CDR3 nucleotides read TGTGCCAGTAGTAGAGGACAGGGGCCCTATGGCTACACCTTC. As protein: CASSRGQGPYGYTF.

This clone was observed at least ten times. The rearrangement joins TRBV18 to TRBJ1-2, with TRBD1 identical over 10 bases. This CDR3 has 14 amino acids. CDR1 is KGHSH and CDR2 is LQKENI in the germline V gene. Losses at the gene ends were 5 bases for V and 7 bases for J; bases not matched to a gene: 7. CDR3 protein: CASSYGTGEVGYTF. The CDR3 nucleotides read TGTGCCAGCTCATATGGGACAGGGGAAGTTGGCTACACCTTC.

This clone was seen repeatedly, ten times or more. The CDR3 bases are TGTGCCAGCAGCTTAGAGCGGTTCTACGAGCAGTACTTC. Translation: CASSLERFYEQYF. The chain uses TRBV11-1 and TRBJ2-7; the D gene is possibly TRBD2 (5 bases). The CDR3 is made up of 13 amino acids. Trimming took off 1 base at V and 3 bases at J, with 7 bases between the two ends. Germline V gene sequence: CDR1 SGHAT, CDR2 FQDESV (reference sequence).

This clone appeared many times. Here the CDR3 reads CASSLGRSTDTQYF. The CDR3 region has the DNA TGTGCCAGCTCACTGGGCCGGAGCACAGATACGCAGTATTTT. The chain joins TRBV18 to TRBJ2-3; D unresolved. The CDR3 consists of 14 residues. Between the trimmed V and J ends, which lost 4 bases and 0 bases, there was a span of 8 bases. Germline CDR1 reads KGHSH; CDR2 reads LQKENI. Based on the CDR3 plus reference TRBV18 and TRBJ2-3, the full variable domain is NAGVMQNPRHLVRRRGQEARLRCSPMKGHSHVYWYRQLPEEGLKFMVYLQKENIIDESGMPKERFSAEFPKEGPSILRIQQVVRGDSAAYFCASSLGRSTDTQYFGPGTRLTVL.